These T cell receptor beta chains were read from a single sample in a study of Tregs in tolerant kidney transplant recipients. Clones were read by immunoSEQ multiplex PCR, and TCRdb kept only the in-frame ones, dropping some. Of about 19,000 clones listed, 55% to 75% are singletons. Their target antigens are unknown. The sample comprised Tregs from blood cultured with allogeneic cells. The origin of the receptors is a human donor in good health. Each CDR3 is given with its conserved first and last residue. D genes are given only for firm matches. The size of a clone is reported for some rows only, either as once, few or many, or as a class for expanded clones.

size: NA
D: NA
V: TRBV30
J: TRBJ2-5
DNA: TGTGCCTGGGGCCCCGGCAGCCAAGAGACCCAGTACTTC
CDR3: CAWGPGSQETQYF

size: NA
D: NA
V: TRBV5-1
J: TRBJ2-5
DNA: TGCGCCAGCAGCTTGGGTACAGCGCCGGGAGAGACCCAGTACTTC
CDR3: CASSLGTAPGETQYF

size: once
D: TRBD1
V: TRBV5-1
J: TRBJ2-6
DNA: TGCGCCAGCAGCTCGGGGGACAGGGGCCCCTCTGGGGCCAACGTCCTGACTTTC
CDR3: CASSSGDRGPSGANVLTF

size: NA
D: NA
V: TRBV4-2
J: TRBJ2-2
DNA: TGTGCCAGCAGCCAAGCGGGCAGGGCGGGCACCGGGGAGCTGTTTTTT
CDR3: CASSQAGRAGTGELFF

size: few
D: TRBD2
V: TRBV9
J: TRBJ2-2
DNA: TGTGCCAGCAGTCCCCCGGGGGGGCGGGACACCGGGGAGCTGTTTTTT
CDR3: CASSPPGGRDTGELFF

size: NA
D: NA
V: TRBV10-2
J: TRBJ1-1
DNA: TGCGCCAGCAGTGAGAAGGGTCGGGGGAACACTGAAGCTTTCTTT
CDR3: CASSEKGRGNTEAFF

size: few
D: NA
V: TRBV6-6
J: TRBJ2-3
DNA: TGTGCCAGCAGAGGGACATCAAGCACAGATACGCAGTATTTT
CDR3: CASRGTSSTDTQYF

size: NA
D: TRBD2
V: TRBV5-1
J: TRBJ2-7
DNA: TGTGCCAGCAGCGAGAGCGGGAGGGACTACGAGCAGTACTTC
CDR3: CASSESGRDYEQYF

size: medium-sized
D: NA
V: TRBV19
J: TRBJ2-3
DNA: TGTGCCAGTAGTAACACCGGACGGGTTCGGGGCAGCACAGATACGCAGTATTTT
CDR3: CASSNTGRVRGSTDTQYF

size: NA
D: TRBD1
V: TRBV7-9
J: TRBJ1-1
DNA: TGTGCCAGCAGCTGGACAGGCAGGGGGACTGAAGCTTTCTTT
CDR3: CASSWTGRGTEAFF

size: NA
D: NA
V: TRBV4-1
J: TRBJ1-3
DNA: TGCGCCAGCAGCCAAGGATCCCTCGCCTCTGGAAACACCATATATTTT
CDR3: CASSQGSLASGNTIYF

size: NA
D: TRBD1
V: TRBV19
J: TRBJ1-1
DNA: TGTGCCAGTAGTATTTGGACAGGGGGACATACTGAAGCTTTCTTT
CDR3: CASSIWTGGHTEAFF